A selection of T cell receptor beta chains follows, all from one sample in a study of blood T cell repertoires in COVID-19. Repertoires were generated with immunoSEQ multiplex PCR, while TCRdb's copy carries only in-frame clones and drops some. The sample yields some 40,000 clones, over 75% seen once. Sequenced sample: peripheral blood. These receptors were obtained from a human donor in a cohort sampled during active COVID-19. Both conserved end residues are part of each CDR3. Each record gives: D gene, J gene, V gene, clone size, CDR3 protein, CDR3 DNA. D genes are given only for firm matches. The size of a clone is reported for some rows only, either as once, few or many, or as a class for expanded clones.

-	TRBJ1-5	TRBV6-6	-	CASSPQGTGSNQPQHF	TGTGCCAGCAGCCCCCAGGGGACGGGGAGCAATCAGCCCCAGCATTTT
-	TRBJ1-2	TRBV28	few	CASSFSSTGNYGYTF	TGTGCCAGCAGTTTCTCCTCTACAGGGAACTATGGCTACACCTTC
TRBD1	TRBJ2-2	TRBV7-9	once	CASSSRDRGTGELFF	TGTGCCAGCAGCTCACGGGACAGGGGAACCGGGGAGCTGTTTTTT
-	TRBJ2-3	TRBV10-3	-	CAISDYPGTTSTDTQYF	TGTGCCATCAGTGATTATCCGGGGACAACTAGCACAGATACGCAGTATTTT
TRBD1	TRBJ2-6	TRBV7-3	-	CASSLSRDRVPGANVLTF	TGTGCCAGCAGTCTCAGCCGGGACAGGGTCCCCGGGGCCAACGTCCTGACTTTC
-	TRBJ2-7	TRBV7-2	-	CASSLGVLGSYEQYF	TGTGCCAGCAGCTTAGGGGTACTCGGGAGCTACGAGCAGTACTTC
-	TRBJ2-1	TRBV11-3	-	CASSLAGYYNEQFF	TGTGCCAGCAGCTTAGCCGGGTACTACAATGAGCAGTTCTTC
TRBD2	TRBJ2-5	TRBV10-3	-	CAISPIGLAGGQETQYF	TGTGCCATCAGTCCTATTGGACTAGCGGGGGGGCAAGAGACCCAGTACTTC
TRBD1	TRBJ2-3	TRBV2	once	CASRQGAYENTQYF	TGTGCCAGCAGACAGGGGGCCTACGAGAATACGCAGTATTTT
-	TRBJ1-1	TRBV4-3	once	CASSQDRRLWNTEAFF	TGCGCCAGCAGCCAAGATCGGAGACTCTGGAACACTGAAGCTTTCTTT
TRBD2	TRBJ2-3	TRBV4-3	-	CASSPGLAGATDTQYF	TGCGCCAGCAGCCCCGGACTAGCGGGAGCCACAGATACGCAGTATTTT
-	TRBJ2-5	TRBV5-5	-	CASSRERAQETQYF	TGTGCCAGCAGCCGCGAGAGGGCGCAAGAGACCCAGTACTTC
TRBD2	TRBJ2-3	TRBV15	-	CATSRAGLAVSTDTQYF	TGTGCCACCAGCAGAGCGGGCCTAGCGGTGAGCACAGATACGCAGTATTTT
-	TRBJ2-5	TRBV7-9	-	CASRSLRGRETQYF	TGTGCCAGCAGGTCACTCCGGGGGAGGGAGACCCAGTACTTC
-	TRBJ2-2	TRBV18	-	CASSRANTGELFF	TGTGCCAGCTCACGCGCGAACACCGGGGAGCTGTTTTTT
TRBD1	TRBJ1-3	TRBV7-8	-	CASSLVTGEGGNTIYF	TGTGCCAGCAGCTTAGTGACAGGGGAGGGCGGAAACACCATATATTTT
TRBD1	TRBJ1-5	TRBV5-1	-	CASSWTGEGQPQHF	TGCGCCAGCAGCTGGACAGGGGAAGGTCAGCCCCAGCATTTT
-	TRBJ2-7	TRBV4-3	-	CASSRGAGDPYEQYF	TGCGCCAGCAGCCGAGGAGCAGGGGACCCCTACGAGCAGTACTTC
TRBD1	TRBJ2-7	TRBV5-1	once	CASSLTGGSSYEQYF	TGCGCCAGCAGCTTGACAGGGGGAAGCTCCTACGAGCAGTACTTC
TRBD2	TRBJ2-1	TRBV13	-	CASSLGLAGETYNEQFF	TGTGCCAGCAGCCTAGGACTAGCGGGAGAAACGTACAATGAGCAGTTCTTC
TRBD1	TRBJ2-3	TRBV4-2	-	CASSPGPDRGRTDTQYF	TGTGCCAGCAGCCCAGGACCAGACAGGGGGCGAACAGATACGCAGTATTTT
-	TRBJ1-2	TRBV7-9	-	CASSPGFGYTF	TGTGCCAGCAGCCCCGGGTTTGGCTACACCTTC
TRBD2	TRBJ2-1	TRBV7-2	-	CASSLGGTSGNEQFF	TGTGCCAGCAGCTTAGGGGGGACTAGCGGGAATGAGCAGTTCTTC
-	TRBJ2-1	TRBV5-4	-	CASSLEQGSYNEQFF	TGTGCCAGCAGCTTGGAACAGGGCTCCTACAATGAGCAGTTCTTC
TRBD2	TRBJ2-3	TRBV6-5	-	CASSQTSGTQYF	TGTGCCAGCAGCCAGACTAGCGGTACGCAGTATTTT
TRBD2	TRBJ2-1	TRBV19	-	CASSPLADSYNEQFF	TGTGCCAGTAGTCCCCTAGCGGACTCCTACAATGAGCAGTTCTTC
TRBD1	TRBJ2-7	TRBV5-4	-	CASSLQGVYEQYF	TGTGCCAGCAGCTTGCAGGGGGTCTACGAGCAGTACTTC
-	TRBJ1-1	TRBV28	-	CASSSTGINTEAFF	TGTGCCAGCAGCTCCACAGGAATTAACACTGAAGCTTTCTTT
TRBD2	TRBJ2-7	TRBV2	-	CASRVKREGEQYF	TGTGCCAGCAGGGTCAAGCGGGAGGGGGAGCAGTACTTC
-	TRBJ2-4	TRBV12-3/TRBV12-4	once	CASSLGQRDIQYF	TGTGCCAGCAGTTTAGGACAGCGGGACATTCAGTACTTC
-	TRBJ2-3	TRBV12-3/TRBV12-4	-	CASSLGSGTQYF	TGTGCCAGCAGTTTAGGGTCGGGTACGCAGTATTTT
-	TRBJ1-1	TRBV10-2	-	CASRQQAYGTEAFF	TGCGCCAGCAGACAACAGGCTTACGGGACTGAAGCTTTCTTT
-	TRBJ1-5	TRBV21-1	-	CASSRARGAQPNQPQHF	TGTGCCAGCAGCAGGGCCCGGGGGGCACAACCCAATCAGCCCCAGCATTTT
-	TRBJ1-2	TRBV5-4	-	CASSLVTGANYGYTF	TGTGCCAGCAGCTTGGTGACGGGAGCTAACTATGGCTACACCTTC
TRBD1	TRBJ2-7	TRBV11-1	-	CASSATGTGGYEQYF	TGTGCCAGCAGCGCGACCGGGACAGGGGGTTACGAGCAGTACTTC
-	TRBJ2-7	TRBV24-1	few	CATSDDGTYEQYF	TGTGCCACCAGTGATGACGGGACCTACGAGCAGTACTTC
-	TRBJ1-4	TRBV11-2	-	CASSYYREKLFF	TGTGCCAGCAGCTATTACAGGGAAAAACTGTTTTTT
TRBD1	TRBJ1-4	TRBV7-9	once	CASSLWTGGRSNEKLFF	TGTGCCAGCAGCTTGTGGACAGGGGGCAGGTCTAATGAAAAACTGTTTTTT
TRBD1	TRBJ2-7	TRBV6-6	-	CASSTPGQLFYF	TGTGCCAGCAGTACACCGGGACAGCTTTTCTACTTC
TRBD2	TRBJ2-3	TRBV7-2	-	CASSLPASGRATDTQYF	TGTGCCAGCAGCTTGCCGGCTAGCGGGAGGGCTACAGATACGCAGTATTTT
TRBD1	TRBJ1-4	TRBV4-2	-	CASSQPTGTGGEKLFF	TGTGCCAGCAGCCAACCGACCGGGACAGGAGGTGAAAAACTGTTTTTT
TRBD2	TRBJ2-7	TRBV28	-	CASAVAGKPSYEQYF	TGTGCCAGTGCGGTAGCGGGGAAACCCTCCTACGAGCAGTACTTC
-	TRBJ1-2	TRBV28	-	CASSLPGHPNYGYTF	TGTGCCAGCAGCCTCCCGGGACACCCTAACTATGGCTACACCTTC
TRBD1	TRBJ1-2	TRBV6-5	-	CASSFRDRAYGYTF	TGTGCCAGCAGTTTCCGGGACAGGGCCTATGGCTACACCTTC
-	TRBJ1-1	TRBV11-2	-	CASSLAGRLNTEAFF	TGTGCCAGCAGCCTAGCCGGTCGGTTGAACACTGAAGCTTTCTTT
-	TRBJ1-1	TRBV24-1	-	CATSDAGKNTEAFF	TGTGCCACCAGTGATGCAGGGAAGAACACTGAAGCTTTCTTT
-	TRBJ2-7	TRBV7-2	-	CASSTLRGGEQYF	TGTGCCAGCAGTACCCTGAGAGGCGGCGAGCAGTACTTC
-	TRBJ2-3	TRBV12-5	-	CASGSGVAVSTDTQYF	TGTGCTAGTGGTTCGGGGGTAGCAGTAAGCACAGATACGCAGTATTTT